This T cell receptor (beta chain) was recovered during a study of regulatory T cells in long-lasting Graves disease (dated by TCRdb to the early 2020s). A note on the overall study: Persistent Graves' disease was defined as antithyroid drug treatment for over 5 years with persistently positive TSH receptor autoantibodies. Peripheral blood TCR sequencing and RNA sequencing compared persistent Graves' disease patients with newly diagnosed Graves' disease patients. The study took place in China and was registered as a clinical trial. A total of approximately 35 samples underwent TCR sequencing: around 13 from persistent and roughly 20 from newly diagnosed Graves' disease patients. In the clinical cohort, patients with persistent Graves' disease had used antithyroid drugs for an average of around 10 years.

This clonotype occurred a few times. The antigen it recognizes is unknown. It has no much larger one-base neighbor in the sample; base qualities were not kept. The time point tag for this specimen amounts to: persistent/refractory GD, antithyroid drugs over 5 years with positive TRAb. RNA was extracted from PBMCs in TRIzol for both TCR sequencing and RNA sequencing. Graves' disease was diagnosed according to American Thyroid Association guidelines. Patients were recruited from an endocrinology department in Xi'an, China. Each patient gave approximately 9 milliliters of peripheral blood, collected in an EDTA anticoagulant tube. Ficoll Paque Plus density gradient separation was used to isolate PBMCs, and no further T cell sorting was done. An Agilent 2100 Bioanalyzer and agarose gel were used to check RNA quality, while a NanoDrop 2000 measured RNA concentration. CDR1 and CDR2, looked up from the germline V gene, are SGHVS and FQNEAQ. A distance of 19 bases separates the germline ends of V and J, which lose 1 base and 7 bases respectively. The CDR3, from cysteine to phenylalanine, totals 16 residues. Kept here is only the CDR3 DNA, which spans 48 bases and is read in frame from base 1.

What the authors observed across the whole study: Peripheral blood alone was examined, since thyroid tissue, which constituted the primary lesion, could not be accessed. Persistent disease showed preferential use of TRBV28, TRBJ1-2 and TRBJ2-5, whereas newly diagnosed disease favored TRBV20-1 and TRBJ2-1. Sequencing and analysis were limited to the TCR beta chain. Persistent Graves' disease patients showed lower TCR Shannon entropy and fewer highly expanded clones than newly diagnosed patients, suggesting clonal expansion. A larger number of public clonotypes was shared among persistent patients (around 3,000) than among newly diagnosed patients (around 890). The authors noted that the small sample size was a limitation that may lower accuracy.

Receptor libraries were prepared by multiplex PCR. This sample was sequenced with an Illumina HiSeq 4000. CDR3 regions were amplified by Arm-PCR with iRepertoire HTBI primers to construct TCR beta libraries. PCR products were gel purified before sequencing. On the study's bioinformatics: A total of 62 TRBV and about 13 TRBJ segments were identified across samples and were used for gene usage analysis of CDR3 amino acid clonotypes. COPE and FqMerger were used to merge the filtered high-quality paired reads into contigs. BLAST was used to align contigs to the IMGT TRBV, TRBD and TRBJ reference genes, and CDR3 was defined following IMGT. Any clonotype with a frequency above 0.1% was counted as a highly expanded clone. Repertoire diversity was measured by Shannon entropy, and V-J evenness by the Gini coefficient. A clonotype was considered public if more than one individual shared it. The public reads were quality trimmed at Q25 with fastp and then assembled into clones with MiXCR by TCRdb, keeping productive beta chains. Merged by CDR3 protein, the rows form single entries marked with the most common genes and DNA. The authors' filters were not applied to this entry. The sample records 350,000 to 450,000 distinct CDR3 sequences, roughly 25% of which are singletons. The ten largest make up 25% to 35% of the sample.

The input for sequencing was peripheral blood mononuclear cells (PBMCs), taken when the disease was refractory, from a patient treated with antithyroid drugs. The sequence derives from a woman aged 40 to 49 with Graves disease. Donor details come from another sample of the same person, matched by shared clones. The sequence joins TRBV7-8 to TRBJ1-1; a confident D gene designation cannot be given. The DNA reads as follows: TGTGCCAGCAGCTTAGGCCCCTCGGGTGCAAGAGGTGAAGCTTTCTTT. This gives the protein CASSLGPSGARGEAFF.